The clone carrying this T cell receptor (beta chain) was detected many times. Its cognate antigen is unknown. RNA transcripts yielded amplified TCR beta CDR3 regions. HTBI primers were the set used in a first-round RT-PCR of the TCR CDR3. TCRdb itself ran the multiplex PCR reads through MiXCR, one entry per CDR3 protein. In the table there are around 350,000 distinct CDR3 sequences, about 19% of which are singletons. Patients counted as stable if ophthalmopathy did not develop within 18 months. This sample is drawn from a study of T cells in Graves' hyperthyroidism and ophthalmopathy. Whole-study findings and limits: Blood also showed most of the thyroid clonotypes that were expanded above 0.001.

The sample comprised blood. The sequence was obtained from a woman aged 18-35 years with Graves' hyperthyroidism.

CDR3 nucleotide sequence: TGTGCCACCAGCAGAGATCTGTCGGGCTACACCTTC. Protein: CATSRDLSGYTF. This chain links TRBV15 with TRBJ1-2; no definite D call. The CDR3 extends over 12 amino acids. Germline assignment: CDR1 LNHNV and CDR2 YYDKDF (reference sequence). Trimming took off 0 bases at V and 8 bases at J, with 7 bases between the two ends.